This TCR beta chain was retrieved from a study of T cells in Graves' hyperthyroidism and ophthalmopathy. Overall study findings and caveats: Within blood appeared most thyroid clonotypes that had expanded above 0.001.

Germline-derived CDR1 and CDR2 are MDHEN and SYDVKM. Between the trimmed V and J ends, which lost 3 bases and 0 bases, there was a span of 9 bases. The CDR3 is made up of 15 amino acids. The TCR beta CDR3 regions underwent amplification using RNA transcripts as the source. The HTBI primer set drove a first-round RT-PCR of the TCR CDR3. From the multiplex PCR reads, TCRdb called clonotypes with MiXCR, one entry per CDR3 protein. The sample lists over 250,000 distinct CDR3 sequences, 25% occurring once. This clonotype was detected many times. Its cognate antigen is unknown. Any symptoms of ophthalmopathy came after the first hyperthyroidism diagnosis, from which the blood sample dates.

The V and J genes are TRBV28 and TRBJ1-5; no firm D call. This TCR derives from a man aged 40-50 years with Graves' hyperthyroidism that later progressed to Graves' ophthalmopathy. The material sequenced was blood. For the CDR3, the DNA is TGTGCCAGCAGTTTCCGGACCAATAGCAATCAGCCCCAGCATTTT. The encoded protein is CASSFRTNSNQPQHF.